One sample yielded the 31 T cell receptor beta chains listed below, sequenced in a study of blood T cell repertoires in COVID-19. Produced via immunoSEQ multiplex PCR; TCRdb's table is partial and in-frame only. The table shows about 300,000 clones, with around 82% occurring only once. The source material was peripheral blood. These receptors all stem from a woman aged 50 to 60 with acute or convalescent COVID-19.

The chain has TRBV14 and TRBJ2-5, with 7 bases that match TRBD2. Germline V gene lookup returns CDR1 SGHDN and CDR2 FVKESK. The CDR3 has 16 amino acids. V lost 0 bases to trimming and J lost 2 bases; unmatched junction nucleotides: 6. As DNA, the CDR3 is TGTGCCAGCAGCCAAGATAGGGGACTACCACAAGAGACCCAGTACTTC. It translates to CASSQDRGLPQETQYF.

This chain links TRBV5-4 with TRBJ1-6; 8 positions match TRBD1. Per the germline V gene, CDR1 is SGHNT and CDR2 is YYREEE (reference sequence). With V trimmed by 4 bases and J by 7 bases, 4 bases remained unmatched. There are 14 residues in the CDR3. CDR3 region: CASSPGQGNSPLHF. CDR3 DNA: TGTGCCAGCAGCCCCGGACAGGGAAATTCACCCCTCCACTTT.

The J gene is TRBJ2-7, the V gene TRBV2, with TRBD2 matching over 12 bases. V lost 3 bases and J lost 4; bases outside the gene matches: 4. This CDR3 is built from 15 residues. Germline-derived CDR1 and CDR2 are SNHLY and FYNNEI. The DNA of the CDR3 is TGTGCCAGCAGTGAGACTAGCGGGAGAGGATACGAGCAGTACTTC. Translation: CASSETSGRGYEQYF.

This chain links TRBV12-5 with TRBJ2-3; no clear D gene. Between the trimmed V and J ends, which lost 7 bases and 0 bases, there was a span of 11 bases. This CDR3 is 14 amino acids long. Per germline, CDR1 LGHNT and CDR2 FRNRAP. CDR3 loop: CASAPRFSTDTQYF. CDR3 bases: TGTGCTAGTGCTCCTAGATTTAGCACAGATACGCAGTATTTT.

This clone was recorded only once. Other DNA sequences within the sample encode an identical CDR3. The V call is TRBV27, the J call TRBJ2-5; TRBD1 matches 8 bases. The ends lost 3 bases at V and 5 bases at J; junction bases unmatched: 5. CDR1 and CDR2 (germline): MNHEY, SMNVEV (reference sequence). The CDR3 is 14 amino acids. For the CDR3, the DNA is TGTGCCAGCAGTTTCGACAGGGGAAGGGAGACCCAGTACTTC. This translates into CASSFDRGRETQYF.

The chain recombines TRBV20-1 with TRBJ2-7; possibly TRBD2 for D (6 bases). CDR3 length: 11 amino acids. V shed 1 base and J shed 5 bases, with 6 bases lying between them. Germline V gene data show CDR1 as DFQATT and CDR2 as SNEGSKA (reference sequence). The CDR3 bases are TGCAGTGCTAGAGCGGGGGACGAGCAGTACTTC. This codes for CSARAGDEQYF.

The chain joins TRBV15 to TRBJ2-3; TRBD2 matches 10 bases. The CDR3 is 19 residues long. Germline values: CDR1 LNHNV, CDR2 YYDKDF (reference sequence). V trimming: 0 bases; J trimming: 1 base; junction bases outside the gene matches: 10. The CDR3 nucleotides are TGTGCCACCAGCAGAGATTCGAGAGGAAGCGGGAGGGGCACAGATACGCAGTATTTT. Its protein is CATSRDSRGSGRGTDTQYF.

The chain recombines TRBV24-1 with TRBJ1-1; 9 bases are a match to TRBD1. Germline CDR1 KGHDR, CDR2 SFDVKD. This CDR3 has 19 residues. Unmatched junction bases numbered 14, after V lost 4 bases and J lost 0 bases. The CDR3 nucleotides are TGTGCCACCAGTGACCTTTGGGGAACAGGGGGCGCCATGAACACTGAAGCTTTCTTT. It yields the protein CATSDLWGTGGAMNTEAFF.

The chain combines TRBV25-1 with TRBJ1-1; weak D call: TRBD1 (6 bases). Germline-derived CDR1 and CDR2 are MGHDK and SYGVNS. CDR3 size: 14 residues. The V end lost 5 bases, the J end lost 4 bases, and 14 bases lay between the germline ends. CDR3 nucleotide sequence: TGTGCCAGCAGTAGACGGGGGGCCCGCACTGAAGCTTTCTTT. It translates to CASSRRGARTEAFF. The whole variable domain, remainder taken from reference TRBV25-1 and TRBJ1-1, is EADIYQTPRYLVIGTGKKITLECSQTMGHDKMYWYQQDPGMELHLIHYSYGVNSTEKGDLSSESTVSRIRTEHFPLTLESARPSHTSQYLCASSRRGARTEAFFGQGTRLTVV.

This clone has more than one count but fewer than ten. The chain recombines TRBV5-6 with TRBJ2-7, with 7 bases lining up with TRBD2. V lost 3 bases and J lost 9; bases outside the gene matches: 18. This CDR3 is 16 amino acids long. Looked up from germline, CDR1 is SGHDT and CDR2 is YYEEEE. CDR3 sequence reads: CASSSYTSAGGNGQYF. CDR3 coding DNA: TGTGCCAGCAGCTCATACACTAGCGCGGGCGGCAACGGGCAGTACTTC.

This chain links TRBV5-1 with TRBJ2-3, with D hard to call. V dropped 0 bases and J dropped 2 bases, with 10 bases sitting between them. The CDR3 has 15 amino acids. CDR1 is SGHRS, CDR2 YFSETQ, per germline. This CDR3 is CASSLAAQATDTQYF. In DNA, the CDR3 is TGCGCCAGCAGCTTGGCCGCGCAGGCCACAGATACGCAGTATTTT.

V gene TRBV5-4 combines with J gene TRBJ1-1; possible D gene TRBD1, 5 bases. This CDR3 contains 15 residues. Germline CDR1 SGHNT, CDR2 YYREEE (reference sequence). Trimming removed 2 bases at V and 0 bases at J, with 11 bases between. The chain's CDR3 is CASSFPSTVNTEAFF. DNA for the CDR3: TGTGCCAGCAGCTTCCCCTCGACAGTGAACACTGAAGCTTTCTTT.

The chain employs TRBV5-1 and TRBJ1-1; 9 nucleotides match TRBD1. This CDR3 is 15 amino acids long. The V segment lost 4 bases and the J segment 4 bases; nucleotides outside the gene matches: 8. From germline, CDR1 is SGHRS and CDR2 YFSETQ. The CDR3 sequence is CASSPGTGTGTEAFF. The DNA for the CDR3 is TGCGCCAGCAGCCCGGGGACAGGGACGGGCACTGAAGCTTTCTTT.

The rearrangement joins TRBV6-5 to TRBJ1-1; no clear D gene. Trimming removed 1 base from V and 5 bases from J, with 8 bases in between. The CDR3 covers 13 residues. Per the germline V gene, CDR1 is MNHEY and CDR2 is SVGAGI. The CDR3 protein is CASSYWEKTEAFF. The CDR3 DNA follows: TGTGCCAGCAGTTACTGGGAGAAGACTGAAGCTTTCTTT.

The chain has TRBV5-1 and TRBJ2-5; 7 nucleotides line up with TRBD2. J gave up 2 bases and V 1 base, and 8 bases lay outside the gene matches. The CDR3 length is 16 residues. The germline CDR1 and CDR2 sequences are SGHRS and YFSETQ. Here the CDR3 DNA reads TGCGCCAGCAGCTTGAATCCGGGAGGAGAACAAGAGACCCAGTACTTC. Protein product: CASSLNPGGEQETQYF.

The V call is TRBV28, the J call TRBJ2-1, with D maybe TRBD2 (5 bases). CDR1 and CDR2 from the germline V gene are MDHEN and SYDVKM. Trimming removed 4 bases from V and 0 bases from J, with 10 bases in between. The CDR3 runs to 15 residues. The CDR3 here is CASSSAASSYNEQFF. CDR3 bases: TGTGCCAGCAGTTCAGCGGCTAGCTCCTACAATGAGCAGTTCTTC.

V and J are TRBV19 and TRBJ2-1; 9 bases agree with TRBD2. The V and J ends lost 7 bases and 4 bases, in that order; junction bases with no gene match: 8. Germline V gene sequence: CDR1 LNHDA, CDR2 SQIVND (reference sequence). This CDR3 is 15 amino acids long. Here the CDR3 reads CASTPAGGSYNEQFF. Here the CDR3 DNA reads TGTGCCAGTACCCCAGCGGGGGGATCTTACAATGAGCAGTTCTTC.

The chain joins TRBV7-9 to TRBJ1-1; D gene unclear. This CDR3 region has 14 residues. V dropped 1 base and J dropped 1 base, with 7 bases sitting between them. The germline V gene has CDR1 SEHNR and CDR2 FQNEAQ (reference sequence). In DNA form, the CDR3 reads TGTGCCAGCAGCTTAGGTCAACAGAACACTGAAGCTTTCTTT. Residues: CASSLGQQNTEAFF.

This chain joins TRBV4-1 and TRBJ2-2; TRBD2 is a possible D gene (6 bases). V lost 6 bases to trimming and J lost 3 bases, with 14 bases between them. CDR1 is MGHRA and CDR2 is YSYEKL in the germline V gene. The CDR3 has 15 amino acids. The CDR3 DNA is TGCGCCAGCAGTTCCCAGCGGGTAGACACCGGGGAGCTGTTTTTT. Its protein product is CASSSQRVDTGELFF.

The genes are TRBV19 and TRBJ1-1; 9 positions agree with TRBD1. The CDR3 consists of 14 residues. Germline V gene sequence: CDR1 LNHDA, CDR2 SQIVND (reference sequence). Unmatched junction bases numbered 3, after V lost 6 bases and J lost 1 base. DNA for the CDR3: TGTGCCAGTAGGGAACAGGGGGCGAACACTGAAGCTTTCTTT. Translation gives CASREQGANTEAFF.

The chain couples TRBV19 to TRBJ2-1, with 10 nucleotides matching TRBD2. CDR1 and CDR2 from the germline V gene are LNHDA and SQIVND (reference sequence). The V segment lost 0 bases and the J segment 5 bases; nucleotides outside the gene matches: 10. The CDR3 is 18 amino acids. The CDR3 DNA is TGTGCCAGTAGTATAGATCTATGGGCTAGCGGGAGTAACAATGAGCAGTTCTTC. Its translation is CASSIDLWASGSNNEQFF.

This clone was counted a few times. The CDR3 is CASSREGWGYNEQFF. CDR3 in DNA: TGTGCCAGTAGTAGGGAGGGGTGGGGTTACAATGAGCAGTTCTTC. The V and J genes are TRBV19 and TRBJ2-1; 7 bases fit TRBD2. The germline gives CDR1 LNHDA, CDR2 SQIVND (reference sequence). This CDR3 comprises 15 residues. V shed 4 bases, J shed 4 bases, and the junction held 7 bases outside the gene matches.

This chain uses TRBV7-2 with TRBJ2-7, with 12 positions matching TRBD2. This CDR3 region has 17 residues. Germline loops: CDR1 SGHTA, CDR2 FQGNSA. The J segment lost 4 bases and the V segment lost 8 bases, leaving 15 bases of the junction unmatched. CDR3 region: CASLPPFSSGGAYEQYV. Written as DNA, the CDR3 is TGTGCCAGCCTGCCGCCCTTCTCTAGCGGGGGGGCTTACGAGCAGTACGTC.

With regard to this clone: This sample includes further DNA sequences coding for the same CDR3. V is TRBV30 and J is TRBJ1-5; D perhaps matches TRBD1 (5 bases). The V end lost 5 bases, the J end lost 0 bases, and 8 bases lay between the germline ends. CDR1 is GTSNPN, CDR2 SVGIG, per germline (reference sequence). This CDR3 is 13 amino acids long. CDR3 DNA: TGTGCCTGGTCCAGGGATAGCAATCAGCCCCAGCATTTT. It translates to CAWSRDSNQPQHF.

This sequence joins TRBV5-4 and TRBJ2-1, with 9 positions matching TRBD2. The length of the CDR3 is 15 residues. CDR1 is SGHNT and CDR2 is YYREEE in the germline V gene (reference sequence). V dropped 4 bases and J dropped 4; count of bases not matched to a gene: 6. The DNA of the CDR3 is TGTGCCAGCAGCCCTACTAGCGGGCTATACAATGAGCAGTTCTTC. It codes for CASSPTSGLYNEQFF.

The chain employs TRBV6-6 and TRBJ2-5; D remains unclear. The length of the CDR3 is 14 residues. Trimming removed 5 bases at V and 3 bases at J, with 13 bases between. Germline V gene data show CDR1 as MNHNY and CDR2 as SVGAGI (reference sequence). The CDR3 bases are TGTGCCAGCAGTCCCATCATGGGCGAAGAGACCCAGTACTTC. This sequence encodes CASSPIMGEETQYF.

V usage is TRBV13 and J usage is TRBJ2-7; D perhaps matches TRBD2 (5 bases). The CDR3 sequence is 13 residues long. CDR1 PRHDT and CDR2 FYEKMQ come from the germline V gene (reference sequence). Written as DNA, the CDR3 is TGTGTCAGCAGCCTTGGACGGGGCTACGAGCAGTACGTC. Translation: CVSSLGRGYEQYV.

This chain joins TRBV5-4 and TRBJ2-4; 13 bases are shared with TRBD2. This CDR3 comprises 17 residues. V shed 3 bases and J 3 bases; nucleotides not matched to a gene: 6. From germline, CDR1 is SGHNT and CDR2 YYREEE (reference sequence). CDR3 loop: CASSSGTSGTNKNIQYF. The CDR3 DNA reads TGTGCCAGCAGCTCCGGGACTAGCGGGACGAACAAAAACATTCAGTACTTC.

This clone is a singleton in its sample. The chain is built from TRBV6-5 and TRBJ1-1; tentatively, D is TRBD1 (6 bases). CDR1 and CDR2 (germline): MNHEY, SVGAGI. This CDR3 spans 13 amino acids. Trimming left V 6 bases short and J 5 bases short, with 13 bases between. CDR3 loop: CASSVRGETEAFF. The CDR3 region has the DNA TGTGCCAGCAGCGTCAGGGGAGAGACTGAAGCTTTCTTT.

This sequence joins TRBV5-1 and TRBJ1-1; TRBD1 matches 10 bases. The junction had 7 bases not matched to a gene; V was cut back by 4 bases and J by 4 bases. The CDR3 extends over 15 amino acids. CDR1 and CDR2 from the germline V gene are SGHRS and YFSETQ. The CDR3 loop is CASSLRQGAGTEAFF. Here the CDR3 DNA reads TGCGCCAGCAGCCTCCGACAGGGGGCAGGCACTGAAGCTTTCTTT.

Details on this clone: The CDR3 carries no conserved terminal phenylalanine or tryptophan, so it likely arises from a read error. The DNA is left out, because the CDR3 cannot be placed on it with certainty; the CDR3 is given as TCRdb lists it. This sequence joins TRBV7-9 and TRBJ2-7; the D call in the table, TRBD1, was not verified against the DNA. The CDR3 length is 13 residues, termini included. CDR1 and CDR2 (germline): SEHNR, FQNEAQ (reference sequence). CDR3 protein: CASSLGNQDRELD.